Below, one TCR beta chain is given with its context. Its antigen is unknown. Profiling that covered TCR beta VDJ and CDR3 relied on genomic DNA as its template. One entry per CDR3 protein, called by TCRdb with MiXCR from the reads. The sample records 150,000 or so distinct CDR3 sequences, around 48% being singletons. Germline assignment: CDR1 SQVTM and CDR2 ANQGSEA. V lost 6 bases and J lost 5; bases outside the gene matches: 5. CDR3 length: 12 amino acids. The data stem from a study of CD8+CD57+ T cells in acquired aplastic anemia. Study observations and caveats: Overlap between patients and controls comprised about 30 CD8+ CDR3 sequences.

Those patients picked for sequencing had displayed CD8+CD57+ cell expansion on flow cytometry. V usage is TRBV29-1 and J usage is TRBJ2-5; 8 nucleotides align to TRBD2. Sequences were obtained from sorted CD4+, CD8+, or CD8+CD57+ T cells (not recorded which) from PBMCs. This TCR came from a human donor with aplastic anemia. The CDR3 nucleotides read TGCAGCGTGTGGACGGGAGGGGAGACCCAGTACTTC. Its protein product is CSVWTGGETQYF.